This T cell receptor (beta chain) was captured by sequencing in a study of PD-1 blockade in classical Hodgkin lymphoma. Notes on this clone: Its antigen is not known.

The CDR3 totals 13 residues. Germline CDR1 reads SGHAT; CDR2 reads FQNNGV. After removal of 5 bases from V and 6 bases from J, the junction contained 6 bases not matched to a gene. Relapses following autologous stem cell transplantation were seen in all patients, with brentuximab vedotin exposure varying. Study-wide findings and caveats: The baseline diversity of complete responders showed similarity to that of newly diagnosed patients.

Profiling relied on immunoSEQ multiplex PCR, and the TCRdb table lists in-frame clones only, not all of them. There are tens of thousands of clones in the sample; roughly three quarters occur only once, and approximately 20% lies in the top ten. The sequence came from a human donor with classical Hodgkin lymphoma. J is TRBJ1-2 and V is TRBV11-2; 7 nucleotides agree with TRBD1. The sequencing here drew on peripheral blood mononuclear cells (PBMCs), taken at baseline. In nucleotides, the CDR3 is TGTGCCAGCAGCCCGGTGACAGGGAATGGCTACACCTTC. Protein: CASSPVTGNGYTF.